The clone carrying this TCR beta chain was seen at least ten times. Its antigen is unknown. The data were taken from a study of identical twins. Study-level findings and limits: Abundant beta clonotypes from cord blood bore fewer insertions; memory repertoires lacked this pattern. Where beta out-of-frame sequences were concerned, excess twin sharing was weaker.

TCRdb processed the 5' RACE reads anew with MiXCR; each CDR3 protein has one entry. Of approximately 500,000 distinct CDR3 sequences listed, less than 25% are singletons. V shed 4 bases, J shed 1 base, and the junction held 7 bases outside the gene matches. Looked up from germline, CDR1 is LGHDT and CDR2 is YNNKEL (reference sequence). The CDR3 covers 16 residues. The same sample was also studied in work on T cells expressing NK-cell markers. That paper adds: Restriction of sorting to alpha-beta TCR T cells was accomplished in several experiments using an anti-gamma-delta TCR antibody.

The TCR was taken from a woman aged 18-30 years in good health. The chain employs TRBV3-1 and TRBJ2-3; TRBD2 matches 8 bases. Sequenced sample: CD4+ T cells sorted from blood. CDR3 DNA sequence: TGTGCCAGCAGCCTTGGGGTAGCGGGGCGCACAGATACGCAGTATTTT. It codes for CASSLGVAGRTDTQYF.